This T cell receptor beta chain was captured by sequencing in a study of blood T cell repertoires in COVID-19. Across the study: Sites across the United States, Italy and Spain contributed samples from acute and convalescent COVID-19. PBMCs, B-cell-depleted T cells, or T cells were the source of the cDNA or gDNA that made up the material.

Original analysis: How many nucleated cells were present was estimated from reference gene primer amplification. The protocol was immunoSEQ multiplex PCR, while the TCRdb copy is restricted to in-frame clones and leaves out a portion. The V and J calls and clone size are taken from that table; D and trimming were inferred from the DNA. The table includes tens of thousands of clones, more than 60% detected once. V shed 4 bases and J shed 14 bases, with 9 bases lying between them. The CDR3 covers 11 residues. The germline gives CDR1 MDHEN, CDR2 SYDVKM. The genes are TRBV28 and TRBJ1-6; tentatively, D is TRBD1 (5 bases). Specimen: peripheral blood. The clonotype originates from a woman aged 70-85 years with acute or convalescent COVID-19. The CDR3 is CASSSKGTLHF. Written as DNA, the CDR3 is TGTGCCAGCAGTTCCAAGGGGACCCTCCACTTT. The full variable domain, with the rest looked up from reference TRBV28 and TRBJ1-6, is DVKVTQSSRYLVKRTGEKVFLECVQDMDHENMFWYRQDPGLGLRLIYFSYDVKMKEKGDIPEGYSVSREKKERFSLILESASTNQTSMYLCASSSKGTLHFGNGTRLTVT.